This T cell receptor beta chain originates from a study of vaccination effects on CD4 cells after COVID-19. Study-wide points: Pronounced clonal contraction occurred in clones induced by infection and by vaccine late after vaccination.

After expansion with viral peptide pools in the ViraFEST assay, antigen-specific CD4+ T cells were sequenced. Following an approximately 9-day culture, CD4+ T cells were purified. With around 10 ug/ml peptides and around 10 IU/ml IL-2, roughly 2.1 million PBMC per well were cultured. Cultures had half their medium replaced with IL-2 medium on days 3 and 7. Concerning this clone: Its target is not known.

This CDR3 contains 15 residues. Trimming took 0 bases from V and 0 from J, leaving 7 bases between them. CDR1 is SGHTS, CDR2 YDEGEE, per germline. Sequenced by immunoSEQ multiplex PCR; TCRdb stores in-frame clones only, minus some. The sample contains approximately 87,000 clones, roughly 74% of which appear only once. Source: CD4+ T cells from PBMCs cultured with HCoV-229E spike peptides, taken before COVID-19 vaccination. The receptor was derived from a human donor who received a COVID-19 vaccine. J is TRBJ1-3 and V is TRBV5-8; D remains unclear. CDR3 region: CASSLEPVSGNTIYF. DNA for the CDR3: TGTGCCAGCAGCTTGGAACCAGTCTCTGGAAACACCATATATTTT.